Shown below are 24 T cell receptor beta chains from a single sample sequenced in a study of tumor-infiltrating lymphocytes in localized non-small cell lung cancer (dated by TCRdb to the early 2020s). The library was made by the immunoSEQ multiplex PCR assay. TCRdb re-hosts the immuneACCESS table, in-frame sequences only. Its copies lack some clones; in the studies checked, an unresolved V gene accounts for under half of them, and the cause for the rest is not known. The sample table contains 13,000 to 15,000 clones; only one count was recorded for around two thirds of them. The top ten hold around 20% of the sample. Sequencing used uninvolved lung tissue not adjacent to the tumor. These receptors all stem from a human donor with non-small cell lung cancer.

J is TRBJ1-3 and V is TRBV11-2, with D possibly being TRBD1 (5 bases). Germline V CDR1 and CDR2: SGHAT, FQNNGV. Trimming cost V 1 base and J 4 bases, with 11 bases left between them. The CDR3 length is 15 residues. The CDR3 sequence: CASSLGDLMGNTIYF. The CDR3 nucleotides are TGTGCCAGCAGCTTAGGGGACTTGATGGGAAACACCATATATTTT.

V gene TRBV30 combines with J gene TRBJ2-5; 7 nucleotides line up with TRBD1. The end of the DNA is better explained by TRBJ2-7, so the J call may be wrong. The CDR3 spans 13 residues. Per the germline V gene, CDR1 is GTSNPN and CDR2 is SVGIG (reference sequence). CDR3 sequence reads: CACESGTAYEQYF. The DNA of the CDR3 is TGTGCCTGCGAATCCGGGACAGCCTACGAGCAGTACTTC.

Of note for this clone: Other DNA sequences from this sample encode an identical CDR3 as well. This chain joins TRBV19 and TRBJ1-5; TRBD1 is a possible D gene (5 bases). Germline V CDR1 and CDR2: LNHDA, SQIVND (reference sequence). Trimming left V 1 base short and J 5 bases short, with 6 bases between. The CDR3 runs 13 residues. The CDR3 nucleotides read TGTGCCAGTAGTATAGGGGGGTATCAGCCCCAGCATTTT. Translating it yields CASSIGGYQPQHF.

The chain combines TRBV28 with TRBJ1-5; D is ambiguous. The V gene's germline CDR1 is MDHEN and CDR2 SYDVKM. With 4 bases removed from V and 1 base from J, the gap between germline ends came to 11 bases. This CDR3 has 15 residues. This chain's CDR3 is CASSSRGTSNQPQHF. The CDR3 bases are TGTGCCAGCAGTTCCCGGGGAACCAGCAATCAGCCCCAGCATTTT.

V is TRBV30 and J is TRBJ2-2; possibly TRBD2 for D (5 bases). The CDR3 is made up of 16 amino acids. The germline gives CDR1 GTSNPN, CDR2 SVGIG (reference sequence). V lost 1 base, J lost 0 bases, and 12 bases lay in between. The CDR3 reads CAWSGLTGSNTGELFF. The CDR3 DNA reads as TGTGCCTGGAGTGGTCTAACGGGGTCGAACACCGGGGAGCTGTTTTTT.

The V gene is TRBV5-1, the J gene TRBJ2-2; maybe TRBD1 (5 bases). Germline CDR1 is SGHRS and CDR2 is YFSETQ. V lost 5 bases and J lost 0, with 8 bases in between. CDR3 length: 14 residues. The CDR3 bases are TGCGCCAGCAGAGGGGCCTCGAACACCGGGGAGCTGTTTTTT. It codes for CASRGASNTGELFF. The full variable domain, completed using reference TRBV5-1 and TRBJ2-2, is KAGVTQTPRYLIKTRGQQVTLSCSPISGHRSVSWYQQTPGQGLQFLFEYFSETQRNKGNFPGRFSGRQFSNSRSEMNVSTLELGDSALYLCASRGASNTGELFFGEGSRLTVL.

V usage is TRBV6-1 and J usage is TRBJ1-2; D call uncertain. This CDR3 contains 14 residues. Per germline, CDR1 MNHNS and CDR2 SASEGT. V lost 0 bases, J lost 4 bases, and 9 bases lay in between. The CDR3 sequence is CASSEALVFYGYTF. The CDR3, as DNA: TGTGCCAGCAGTGAAGCGCTAGTTTTCTATGGCTACACCTTC.

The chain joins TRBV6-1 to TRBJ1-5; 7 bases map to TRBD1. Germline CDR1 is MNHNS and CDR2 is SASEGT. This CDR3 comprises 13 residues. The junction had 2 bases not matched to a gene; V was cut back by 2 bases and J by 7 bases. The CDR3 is CASSERQGQPQHF. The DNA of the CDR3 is TGTGCCAGCAGTGAACGACAGGGACAGCCCCAGCATTTT.

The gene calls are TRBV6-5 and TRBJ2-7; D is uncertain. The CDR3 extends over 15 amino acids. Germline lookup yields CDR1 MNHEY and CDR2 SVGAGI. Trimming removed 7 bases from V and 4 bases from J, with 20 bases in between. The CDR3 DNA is TGTGCCAGCAAGCCGGGTTCGGGCGGCACTTACGAGCAGTACTTC. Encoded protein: CASKPGSGGTYEQYF.

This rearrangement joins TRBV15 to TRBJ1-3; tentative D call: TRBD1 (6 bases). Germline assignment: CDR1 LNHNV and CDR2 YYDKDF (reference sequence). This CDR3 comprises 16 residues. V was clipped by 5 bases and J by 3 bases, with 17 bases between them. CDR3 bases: TGTGCCACCAGCCCCGGGCCCCAGGGGTTTGGAAACACCATATATTTT. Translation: CATSPGPQGFGNTIYF. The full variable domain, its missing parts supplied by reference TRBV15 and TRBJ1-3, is DAMVIQNPRYQVTQFGKPVTLSCSQTLNHNVMYWYQQKSSQAPKLLFHYYDKDFNNEADTPDNFQSRRPNTSFCFLDIRSPGLGDTAMYLCATSPGPQGFGNTIYFGEGSWLTVV.

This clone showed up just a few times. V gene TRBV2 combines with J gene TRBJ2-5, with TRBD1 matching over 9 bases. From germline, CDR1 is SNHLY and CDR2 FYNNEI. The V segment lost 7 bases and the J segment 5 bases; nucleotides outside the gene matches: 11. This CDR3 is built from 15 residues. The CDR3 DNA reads TGTGCCAGCACCTTTACAGGGGGCTCCTGGGAGACCCAGTACTTC. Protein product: CASTFTGGSWETQYF.

In DNA form, the CDR3 reads TGTGCCTGGAGTGTGGGGCAGTCTATATTGAATGAAAAACTGTTTTTT. As protein: CAWSVGQSILNEKLFF. The chain has TRBV30 and TRBJ1-4, with D perhaps TRBD1 (5 bases). This CDR3 is built from 16 residues. CDR1 is GTSNPN, CDR2 SVGIG, per germline (reference sequence). Trimming shortened V by 0 bases and J by 5 bases, and 16 bases separated the two germline ends.

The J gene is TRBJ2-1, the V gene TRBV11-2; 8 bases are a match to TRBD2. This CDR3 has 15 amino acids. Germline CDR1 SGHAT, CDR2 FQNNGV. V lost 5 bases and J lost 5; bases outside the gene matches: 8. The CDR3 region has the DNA TGTGCCAGCAGCCCGGCGGGACTAGTTAACAATGAGCAGTTCTTC. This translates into CASSPAGLVNNEQFF.

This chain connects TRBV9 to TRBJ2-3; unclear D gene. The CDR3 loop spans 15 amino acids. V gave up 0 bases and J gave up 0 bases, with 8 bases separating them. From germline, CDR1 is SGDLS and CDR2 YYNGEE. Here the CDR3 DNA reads TGTGCCAGCAGCGTAGCTGTGGATAGCACAGATACGCAGTATTTT. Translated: CASSVAVDSTDTQYF.

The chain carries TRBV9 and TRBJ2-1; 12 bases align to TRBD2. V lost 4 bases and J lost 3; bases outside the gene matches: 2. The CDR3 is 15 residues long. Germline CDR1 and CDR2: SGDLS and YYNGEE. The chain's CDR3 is CASSTTSGGYNEQFF. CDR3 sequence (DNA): TGTGCCAGCAGCACGACTAGCGGGGGCTACAATGAGCAGTTCTTC.

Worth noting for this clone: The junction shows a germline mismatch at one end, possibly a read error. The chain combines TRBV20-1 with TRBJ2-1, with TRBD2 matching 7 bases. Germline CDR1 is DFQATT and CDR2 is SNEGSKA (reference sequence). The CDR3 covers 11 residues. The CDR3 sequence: CSATTSSWEIF. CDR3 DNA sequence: TGCAGTGCTACGACTAGCTCTTGGGAGATCTTC.

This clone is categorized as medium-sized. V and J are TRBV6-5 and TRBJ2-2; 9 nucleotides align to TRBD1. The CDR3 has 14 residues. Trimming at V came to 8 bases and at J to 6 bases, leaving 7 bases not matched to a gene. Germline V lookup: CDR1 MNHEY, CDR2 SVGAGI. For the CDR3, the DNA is TGTGCCAGCTACAGGGGGCCAGGGGCCGGGGAGCTGTTTTTT. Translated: CASYRGPGAGELFF.

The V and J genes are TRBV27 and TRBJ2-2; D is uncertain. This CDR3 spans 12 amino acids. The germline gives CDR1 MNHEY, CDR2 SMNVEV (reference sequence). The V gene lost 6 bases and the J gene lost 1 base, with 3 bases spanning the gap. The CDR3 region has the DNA TGTGCCAGCAGCGTGAACACCGGGGAGCTGTTTTTT. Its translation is CASSVNTGELFF.

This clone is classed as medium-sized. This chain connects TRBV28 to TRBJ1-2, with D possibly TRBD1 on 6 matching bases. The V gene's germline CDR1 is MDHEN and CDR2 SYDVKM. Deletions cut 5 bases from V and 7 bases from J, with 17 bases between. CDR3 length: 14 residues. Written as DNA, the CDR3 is TGTGCCAGCAGTAGTTTTGACAGGCCTTTTGGCTACACCTTC. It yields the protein CASSSFDRPFGYTF.

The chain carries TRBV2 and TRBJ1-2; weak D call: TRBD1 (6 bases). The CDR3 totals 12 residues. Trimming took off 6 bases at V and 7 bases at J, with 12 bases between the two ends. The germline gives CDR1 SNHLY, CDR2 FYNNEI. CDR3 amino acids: CASRGGGIGYTF. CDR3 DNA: TGTGCCAGCAGAGGGGGGGGCATTGGCTACACCTTC.

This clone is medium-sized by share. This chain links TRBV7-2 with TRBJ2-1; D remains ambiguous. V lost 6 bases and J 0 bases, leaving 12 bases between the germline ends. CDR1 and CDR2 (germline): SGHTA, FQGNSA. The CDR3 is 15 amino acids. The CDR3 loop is CASSQDGSSYNEQFF. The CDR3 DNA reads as TGTGCCAGCAGTCAGGACGGAAGCTCCTACAATGAGCAGTTCTTC. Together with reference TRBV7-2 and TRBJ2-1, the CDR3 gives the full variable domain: GAGVSQSPSNKVTEKGKDVELRCDPISGHTALYWYRQSLGQGLEFLIYFQGNSAPDKSGLPSDRFSAERTGGSVSTLTIQRTQQEDSAVYLCASSQDGSSYNEQFFGPGTRLTVL.

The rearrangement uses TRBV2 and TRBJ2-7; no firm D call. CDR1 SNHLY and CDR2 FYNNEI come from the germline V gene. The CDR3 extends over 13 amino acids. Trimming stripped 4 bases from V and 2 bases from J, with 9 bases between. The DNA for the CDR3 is TGTGCCAGCAGTGGCAATAAAGCCTACGAGCAGTACTTC. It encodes CASSGNKAYEQYF. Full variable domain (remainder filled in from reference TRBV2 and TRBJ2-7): EPEVTQTPSHQVTQMGQEVILRCVPISNHLYFYWYRQILGQKVEFLVSFYNNEISEKSEIFDDQFSVERPDGSNFTLKIRSTKLEDSAMYFCASSGNKAYEQYFGPGTRLTVT.

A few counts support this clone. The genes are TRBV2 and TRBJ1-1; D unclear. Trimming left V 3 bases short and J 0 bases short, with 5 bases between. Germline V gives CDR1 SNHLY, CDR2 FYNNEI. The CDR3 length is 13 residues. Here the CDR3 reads CASSDGLNTEAFF. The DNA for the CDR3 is TGTGCCAGCAGTGACGGTCTGAACACTGAAGCTTTCTTT.

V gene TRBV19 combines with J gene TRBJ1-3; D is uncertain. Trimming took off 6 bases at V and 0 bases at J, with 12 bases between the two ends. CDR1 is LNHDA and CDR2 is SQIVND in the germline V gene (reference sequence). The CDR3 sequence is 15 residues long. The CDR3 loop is CASSVVGASGNTIYF. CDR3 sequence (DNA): TGTGCCAGTAGCGTCGTGGGTGCCTCTGGAAACACCATATATTTT.